The clone carrying this TCR beta chain was detected only once. Its antigen remains unidentified. Clones were read by immunoSEQ multiplex PCR, and TCRdb kept only the in-frame ones, dropping some. Found here are 150,000 to 180,000 clones, approximately 87% of them singletons; the top ten hold approximately 5.1%. These data belong to a study of T cell responses to AZD1222 COVID-19 vaccine. Notes on the study in general: Variant regions that are unmutated are reportedly the target of nearly half of spike-specific TCRs.

This sequence originates from an adult in good health. Source: peripheral blood, taken on day 0 of MenACWY control vaccination.

The CDR3 nucleotides are TGTGCCGAAGGGGACAGGGCGGGCCTTGGCAATCAGCCCCAGCATTTT. Amino acid sequence: CAEGDRAGLGNQPQHF. The gene calls are TRBV11-3 and TRBJ1-5, with 9 bases that match TRBD1. The CDR3 covers 16 residues. CDR1 is SGHNT, CDR2 YENEEA, per germline. With 11 bases clipped from V and 2 bases from J, the junction kept 13 bases outside the gene matches. The complete variable domain, with remaining parts taken from reference TRBV11-3 and TRBJ1-5, reads EAGVVQSPRYKIIEKKQPVAFWCNPISGHNTLYWYLQNLGQGPELLIRYENEEAVDDSQLPKDRFSAERLKGVDSTLKIQPAELGDSAVYLCAEGDRAGLGNQPQHFGDGTRLSIL.